This T cell receptor beta chain originates from a study of cytomegalovirus exposure and HLA in healthy donors. The CDR3 runs to 19 residues. Germline CDR1 SGDLS, CDR2 YYNGEE. The J segment lost 0 bases and the V segment lost 3 bases, leaving 9 bases of the junction unmatched. PCR employed 60 Vbeta and 13 Jbeta primers. The assay was immunoSEQ multiplex PCR, and TCRdb's table has in-frame clones only and misses some. The sample carries about 210,000 clones, more than 75% recorded once. This TCR came from a man between 35 and 55 years old in good health and CMV-seropositive. Sequencing was performed on PBMCs. This chain links TRBV9 with TRBJ2-1; 13 positions agree with TRBD2. CDR3 sequence (DNA): TGTGCCAGCAGCGACCCCGGACTAGCGGGGGTAACCTCCTACAATGAGCAGTTCTTC. Its protein is CASSDPGLAGVTSYNEQFF.